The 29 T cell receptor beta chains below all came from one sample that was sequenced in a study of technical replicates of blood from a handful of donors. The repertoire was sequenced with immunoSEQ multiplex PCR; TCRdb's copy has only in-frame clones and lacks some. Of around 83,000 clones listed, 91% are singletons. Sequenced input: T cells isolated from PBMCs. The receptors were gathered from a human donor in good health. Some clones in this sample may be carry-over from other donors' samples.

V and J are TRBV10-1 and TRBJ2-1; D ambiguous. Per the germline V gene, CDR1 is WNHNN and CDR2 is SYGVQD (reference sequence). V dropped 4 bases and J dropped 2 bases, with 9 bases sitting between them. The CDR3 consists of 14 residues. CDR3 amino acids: CASSVSGTYNEQFF. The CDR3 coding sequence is TGCGCCAGCAGTGTCTCCGGTACCTACAATGAGCAGTTCTTC.

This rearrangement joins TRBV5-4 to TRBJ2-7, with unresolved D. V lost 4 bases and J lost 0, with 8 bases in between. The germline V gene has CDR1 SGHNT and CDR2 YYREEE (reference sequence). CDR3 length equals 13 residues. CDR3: CASSAYSSYEQYF. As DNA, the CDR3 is TGTGCCAGCAGCGCATATAGCTCCTACGAGCAGTACTTC.

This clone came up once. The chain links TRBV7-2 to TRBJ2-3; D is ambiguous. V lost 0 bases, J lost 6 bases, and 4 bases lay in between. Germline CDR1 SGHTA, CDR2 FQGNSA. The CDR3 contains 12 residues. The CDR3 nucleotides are TGTGCCAGCAGCTTAGCGTCGGATACGCAGTATTTT. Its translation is CASSLASDTQYF.

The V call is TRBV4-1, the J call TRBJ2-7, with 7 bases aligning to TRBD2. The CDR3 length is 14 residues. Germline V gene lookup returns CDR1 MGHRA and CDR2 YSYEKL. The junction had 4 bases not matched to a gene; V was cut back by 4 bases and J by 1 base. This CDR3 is CASSPQRGSYEQYF. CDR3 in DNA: TGCGCCAGCAGCCCCCAGCGGGGATCCTACGAGCAGTACTTC.

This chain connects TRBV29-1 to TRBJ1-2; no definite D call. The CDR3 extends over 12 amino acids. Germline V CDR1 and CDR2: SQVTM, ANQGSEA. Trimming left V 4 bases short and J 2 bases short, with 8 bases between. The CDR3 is CSVVSQNYGYTF. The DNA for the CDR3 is TGCAGCGTTGTTTCACAAAACTATGGCTACACCTTC.

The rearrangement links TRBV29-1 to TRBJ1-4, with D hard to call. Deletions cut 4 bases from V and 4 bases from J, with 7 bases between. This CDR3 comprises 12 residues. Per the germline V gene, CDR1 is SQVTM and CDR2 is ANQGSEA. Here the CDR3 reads CSVGDGNEKLFF. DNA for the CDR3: TGCAGCGTTGGAGACGGTAATGAAAAACTGTTTTTT.

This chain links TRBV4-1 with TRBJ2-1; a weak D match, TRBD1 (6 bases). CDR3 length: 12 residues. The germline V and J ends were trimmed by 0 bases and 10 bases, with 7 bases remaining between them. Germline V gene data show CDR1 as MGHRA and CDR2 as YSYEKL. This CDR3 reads CASSQDRGEQFF. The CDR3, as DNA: TGCGCCAGCAGCCAAGATAGGGGGGAGCAGTTCTTC.

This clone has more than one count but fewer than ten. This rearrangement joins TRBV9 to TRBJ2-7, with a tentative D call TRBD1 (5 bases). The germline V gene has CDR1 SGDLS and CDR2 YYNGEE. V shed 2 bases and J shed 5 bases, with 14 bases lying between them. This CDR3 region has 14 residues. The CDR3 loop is CASSVDSRVDEQYF. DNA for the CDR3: TGTGCCAGCAGCGTCGACAGCCGGGTGGACGAGCAGTACTTC. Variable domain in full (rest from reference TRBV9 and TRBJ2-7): DSGVTQTPKHLITATGQRVTLRCSPRSGDLSVYWYQQSLDQGLQFLIQYYNGEERAKGNILERFSAQQFPDLHSELNLSSLELGDSALYFCASSVDSRVDEQYFGPGTRLTVT.

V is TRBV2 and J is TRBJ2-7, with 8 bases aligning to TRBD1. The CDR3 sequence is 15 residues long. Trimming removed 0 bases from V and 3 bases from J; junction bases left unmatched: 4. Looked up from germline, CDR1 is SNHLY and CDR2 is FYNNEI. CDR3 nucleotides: TGTGCCAGCAGTGAAGCGGACAGGGCCAACTACGAGCAGTACTTC. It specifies CASSEADRANYEQYF.

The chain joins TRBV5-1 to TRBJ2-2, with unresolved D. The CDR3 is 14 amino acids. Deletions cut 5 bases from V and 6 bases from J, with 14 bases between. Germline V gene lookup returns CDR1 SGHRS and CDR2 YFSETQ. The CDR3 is CASRPDSSPGELFF. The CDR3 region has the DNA TGCGCCAGCAGACCTGACTCCTCCCCCGGGGAGCTGTTTTTT.

For the CDR3, the DNA is TGCGCCAGCAGCCAAGCCACAGGATACGGAAACACCATATATTTT. Encoded protein: CASSQATGYGNTIYF. The chain joins TRBV4-3 to TRBJ1-3, with a weak D call TRBD1 (5 bases). Per germline, CDR1 LGHNA and CDR2 YSLEER. V was clipped by 1 base and J by 4 bases, with 11 bases between them. The CDR3 sequence is 15 residues long.

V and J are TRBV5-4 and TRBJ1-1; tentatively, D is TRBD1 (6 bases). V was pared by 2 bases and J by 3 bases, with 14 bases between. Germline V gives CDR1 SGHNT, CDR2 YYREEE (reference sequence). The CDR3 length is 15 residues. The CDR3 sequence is CASSLQGSGDTEAFF. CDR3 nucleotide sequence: TGTGCCAGCAGCTTACAGGGATCCGGGGACACTGAAGCTTTCTTT.

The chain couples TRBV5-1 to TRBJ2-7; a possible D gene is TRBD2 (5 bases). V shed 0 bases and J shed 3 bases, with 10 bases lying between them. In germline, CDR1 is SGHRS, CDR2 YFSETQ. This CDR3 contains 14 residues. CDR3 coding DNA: TGCGCCAGCAGCTTGGCCTTTCGGGACTACGAGCAGTACTTC. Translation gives CASSLAFRDYEQYF.

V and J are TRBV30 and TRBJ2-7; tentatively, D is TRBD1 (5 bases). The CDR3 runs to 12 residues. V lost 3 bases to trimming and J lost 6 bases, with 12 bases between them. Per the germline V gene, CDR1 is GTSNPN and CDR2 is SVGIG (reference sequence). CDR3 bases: TGTGCCTGGAGGTTAGGGGCGGCCGAGCAGTACTTC. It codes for CAWRLGAAEQYF.

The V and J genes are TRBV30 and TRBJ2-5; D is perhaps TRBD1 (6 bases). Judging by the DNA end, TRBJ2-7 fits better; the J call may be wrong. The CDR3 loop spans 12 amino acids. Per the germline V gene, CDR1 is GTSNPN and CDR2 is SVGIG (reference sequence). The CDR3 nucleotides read TGTGCCTGGAGACTTCAGGGGTCCGAGCAGTACTTC. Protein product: CAWRLQGSEQYF.

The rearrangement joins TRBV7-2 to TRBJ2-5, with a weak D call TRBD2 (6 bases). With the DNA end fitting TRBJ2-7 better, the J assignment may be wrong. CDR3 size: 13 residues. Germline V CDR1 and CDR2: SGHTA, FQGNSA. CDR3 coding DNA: TGTGCCAGCAGCTGGGGACTTCTCTACGAGCAGTACTTC. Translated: CASSWGLLYEQYF.

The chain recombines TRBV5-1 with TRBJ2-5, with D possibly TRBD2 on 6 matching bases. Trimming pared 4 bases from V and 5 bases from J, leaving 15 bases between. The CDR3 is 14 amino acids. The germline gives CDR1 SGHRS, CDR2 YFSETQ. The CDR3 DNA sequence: TGCGCCAGCAGCCCTTGGTCGGGGAGGGAGACCCAGTACTTC. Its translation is CASSPWSGRETQYF.

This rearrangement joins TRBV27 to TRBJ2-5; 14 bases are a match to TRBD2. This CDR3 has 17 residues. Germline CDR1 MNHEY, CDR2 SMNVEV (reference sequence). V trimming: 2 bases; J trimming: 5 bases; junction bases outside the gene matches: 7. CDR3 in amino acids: CASSLVSGTSGSETQYF. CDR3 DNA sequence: TGTGCCAGCAGTTTAGTATCCGGGACTAGCGGGAGTGAGACCCAGTACTTC.

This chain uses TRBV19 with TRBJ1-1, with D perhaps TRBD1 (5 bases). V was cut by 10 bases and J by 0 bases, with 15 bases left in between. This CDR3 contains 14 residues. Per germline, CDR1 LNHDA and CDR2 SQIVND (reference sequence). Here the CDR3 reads CATLGGAVNTEAFF. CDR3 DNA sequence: TGTGCCACCCTGGGGGGAGCCGTGAACACTGAAGCTTTCTTT.

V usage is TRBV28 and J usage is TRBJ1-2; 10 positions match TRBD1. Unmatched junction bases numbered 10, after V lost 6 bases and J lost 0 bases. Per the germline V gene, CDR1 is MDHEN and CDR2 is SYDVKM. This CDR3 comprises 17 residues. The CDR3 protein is CASRKIRDRGTNYGYTF. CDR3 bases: TGTGCCAGCAGAAAGATTCGGGACAGGGGAACTAACTATGGCTACACCTTC.

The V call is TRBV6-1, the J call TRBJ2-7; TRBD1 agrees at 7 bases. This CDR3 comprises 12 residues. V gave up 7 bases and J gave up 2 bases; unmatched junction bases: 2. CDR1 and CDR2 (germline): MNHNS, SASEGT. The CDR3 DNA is TGTGCCAGCACAGGGGGTACCTACGAGCAGTACTTC. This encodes CASTGGTYEQYF.

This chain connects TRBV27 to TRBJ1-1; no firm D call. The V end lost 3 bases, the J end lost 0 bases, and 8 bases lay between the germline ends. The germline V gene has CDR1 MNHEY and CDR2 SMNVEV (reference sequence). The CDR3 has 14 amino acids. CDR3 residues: CASSLFSVNTEAFF. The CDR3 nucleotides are TGTGCCAGCAGTTTGTTTTCAGTGAACACTGAAGCTTTCTTT.

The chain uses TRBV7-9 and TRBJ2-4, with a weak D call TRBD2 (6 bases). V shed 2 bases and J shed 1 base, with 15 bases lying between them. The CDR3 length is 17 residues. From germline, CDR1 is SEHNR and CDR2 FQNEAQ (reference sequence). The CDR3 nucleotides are TGTGCCAGCAGCTTATCTTTCGGCGGGGCGGCCAAAAACATTCAGTACTTC. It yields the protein CASSLSFGGAAKNIQYF.

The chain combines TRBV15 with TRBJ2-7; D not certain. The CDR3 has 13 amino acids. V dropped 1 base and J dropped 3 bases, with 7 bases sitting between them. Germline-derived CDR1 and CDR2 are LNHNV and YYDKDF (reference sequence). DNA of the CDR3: TGTGCCACCAGCAGAGCGGAGAACTACGAGCAGTACTTC. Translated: CATSRAENYEQYF. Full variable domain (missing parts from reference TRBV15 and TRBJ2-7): DAMVIQNPRYQVTQFGKPVTLSCSQTLNHNVMYWYQQKSSQAPKLLFHYYDKDFNNEADTPDNFQSRRPNTSFCFLDIRSPGLGDTAMYLCATSRAENYEQYFGPGTRLTVT.

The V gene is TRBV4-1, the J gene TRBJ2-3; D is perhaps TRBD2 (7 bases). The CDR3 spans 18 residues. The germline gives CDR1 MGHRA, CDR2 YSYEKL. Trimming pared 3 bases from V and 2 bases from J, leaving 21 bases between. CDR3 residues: CASSHGGRDYLNTDTQYF. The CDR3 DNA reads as TGCGCCAGCAGCCACGGGGGCCGGGACTACCTGAACACAGATACGCAGTATTTT.

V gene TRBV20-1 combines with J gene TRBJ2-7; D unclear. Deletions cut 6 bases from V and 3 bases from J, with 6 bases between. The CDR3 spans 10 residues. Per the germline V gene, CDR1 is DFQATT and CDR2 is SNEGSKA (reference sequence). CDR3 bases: TGCAGTGCGCAGAACTACGAGCAGTACTTC. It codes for CSAQNYEQYF.

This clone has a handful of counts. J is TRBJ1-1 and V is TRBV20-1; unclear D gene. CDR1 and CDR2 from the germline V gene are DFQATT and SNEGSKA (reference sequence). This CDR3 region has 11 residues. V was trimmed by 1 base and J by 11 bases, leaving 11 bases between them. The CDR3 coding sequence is TGCAGTGCTAGAGGTGTCGGGTTGGCTTTCTTT. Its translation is CSARGVGLAFF.

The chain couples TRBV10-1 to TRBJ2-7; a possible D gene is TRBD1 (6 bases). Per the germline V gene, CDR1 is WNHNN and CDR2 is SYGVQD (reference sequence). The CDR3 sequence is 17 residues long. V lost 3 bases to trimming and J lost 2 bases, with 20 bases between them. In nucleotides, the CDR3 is TGCGCCAGCAGTGATAGGCCGGTGACAGGTTTTCCCTACGAGCAGTACTTC. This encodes CASSDRPVTGFPYEQYF.

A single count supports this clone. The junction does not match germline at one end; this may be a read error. The CDR3 DNA reads TGCGCCACCCCAGTAGCGGGAGATATGGGGTACGCAGATACGCAGTATTTT. The encoded protein is CATPVAGDMGYADTQYF. The chain has TRBV30 and TRBJ2-3, with 9 positions matching TRBD2. The CDR3 is 17 amino acids. Per germline, CDR1 GTSNPN and CDR2 SVGIG (reference sequence). Full variable domain (outside the CDR3, taken from reference TRBV30 and TRBJ2-3): SQTIHQWPATLVQPVGSPLSLECTVEGTSNPNLYWYRQAAGRGLQLLFYSVGIGQISSEVPQNLSASRPQDRQFILSSKKLLLSDSGFYLCATPVAGDMGYADTQYFGPGTRLTVL.